One and the same sample provided the 10 T cell receptor beta chains below, sequenced in a study of beta chain features in type 1 diabetes. The sequenced template was cDNA made from the entire isolated RNA. Libraries were prepared by immunoSEQ multiplex PCR; TCRdb keeps only in-frame clonotypes and omits some of them. The repertoire includes 200,000 to 250,000 clones, over 9.5% of them detected once, and around 0.037% sits in the top ten. Sequenced: naive CD4+ T cells from blood. These receptors were taken from a woman under 30 in good health.

The chain uses TRBV5-1 and TRBJ1-1; tentatively, D is TRBD1 (6 bases). The CDR3 is made up of 15 amino acids. The V end was cut by 0 bases, the J end by 3 bases, with 12 bases between. Germline V lookup: CDR1 SGHRS, CDR2 YFSETQ. CDR3 sequence: CASSLVPGAYTEAFF. The CDR3 bases are TGCGCCAGCAGCTTGGTTCCAGGGGCGTACACTGAAGCTTTCTTT. The variable domain in full, completed from reference TRBV5-1 and TRBJ1-1, reads KAGVTQTPRYLIKTRGQQVTLSCSPISGHRSVSWYQQTPGQGLQFLFEYFSETQRNKGNFPGRFSGRQFSNSRSEMNVSTLELGDSALYLCASSLVPGAYTEAFFGQGTRLTVV.

The chain is built from TRBV2 and TRBJ2-3; possibly TRBD1 for D (5 bases). This CDR3 region has 14 residues. Germline lookup yields CDR1 SNHLY and CDR2 FYNNEI. The V end lost 5 bases, the J end lost 0 bases, and 9 bases lay between the germline ends. The chain's CDR3 is CASSWGVSTDTQYF. As DNA, the CDR3 is TGTGCCAGCAGTTGGGGCGTAAGCACAGATACGCAGTATTTT.

The chain couples TRBV12-2 to TRBJ2-7; no check of the table's D call, TRBD2, against the DNA was made. TRBV12-2 is classified as a pseudogene. The CDR3 loop spans 17 amino acids. The CDR3 is CASRLAFRGRDPYEQYF. The CDR3 DNA sequence: TGTGCAAGTCGCTTAGCGTTCCGCGGGAGAGACCCCTACGAGCAGTACTTC.

The chain has TRBV5-4 and TRBJ2-5, with D possibly being TRBD1 (5 bases). The length of the CDR3 is 15 residues. V was cut by 1 base and J by 6 bases, with 16 bases left in between. Germline lookup yields CDR1 SGHNT and CDR2 YYREEE (reference sequence). The CDR3 protein is CASSLRQGPSQTQYF. The DNA of the CDR3 is TGTGCCAGCAGCTTGCGTCAGGGCCCTTCGCAGACCCAGTACTTC.

As for this clone: The same CDR3 also results from other DNA sequences found in this sample. V gene TRBV5-1 combines with J gene TRBJ2-1; 11 nucleotides line up with TRBD2. The CDR3 runs 15 residues. The germline gives CDR1 SGHRS, CDR2 YFSETQ. V shed 1 base, J shed 4 bases, and the junction held 1 base outside the gene matches. The CDR3, as DNA: TGCGCCAGCAGCTTGCTAGCGGGGGGTTACAATGAGCAGTTCTTC. Protein product: CASSLLAGGYNEQFF.

The chain carries TRBV5-6 and TRBJ2-5; D remains unclear. This CDR3 region has 12 residues. Trimming cost V 4 bases and J 7 bases, with 11 bases left between them. Per germline, CDR1 SGHDT and CDR2 YYEEEE. This CDR3 reads CASSLPTGTQYF. CDR3 in DNA: TGTGCCAGCAGCCTGCCCACGGGGACCCAGTACTTC.

The gene calls are TRBV14 and TRBJ1-5; the D is unclear. Germline V CDR1 and CDR2: SGHDN, FVKESK. CDR3 size: 13 residues. Trimming took 4 bases from V and 9 from J, leaving 13 bases between them. The CDR3 sequence is CASSPRAEGPQHF. The CDR3 nucleotides are TGTGCCAGCAGCCCCCGTGCGGAAGGGCCCCAGCATTTT. The full variable domain, completed using reference TRBV14 and TRBJ1-5, is EAGVTQFPSHSVIEKGQTVTLRCDPISGHDNLYWYRRVMGKEIKFLLHFVKESKQDESGMPNNRFLAERTGGTYSTLKVQPAELEDSGVYFCASSPRAEGPQHFGDGTRLSIL.

The table lists this clone with a few counts. This sequence joins TRBV30 and TRBJ2-7; 9 bases map to TRBD1. Trimming removed 0 bases from V and 3 bases from J; junction bases left unmatched: 3. From germline, CDR1 is GTSNPN and CDR2 SVGIG (reference sequence). The CDR3 length is 14 residues. CDR3 region: CAWSVGQGGYEQYF. CDR3 nucleotides: TGTGCCTGGAGTGTGGGACAGGGCGGCTACGAGCAGTACTTC.

The chain links TRBV6-1 to TRBJ1-5, with 9 bases lining up with TRBD1. Trimming took 0 bases from V and 5 from J; bases not matched to a gene: 5. This CDR3 contains 16 residues. Germline V lookup: CDR1 MNHNS, CDR2 SASEGT. The CDR3 sequence is CASSEAGTGIDQPQHF. CDR3 coding DNA: TGTGCCAGCAGTGAAGCTGGGACAGGGATCGATCAGCCCCAGCATTTT.

The chain has TRBV12-5 and TRBJ2-1; TRBD1 is a possible D gene (7 bases). V lost 2 bases and J lost 11, with 10 bases in between. Germline values: CDR1 LGHNT, CDR2 FRNRAP. The CDR3 is 12 amino acids. The CDR3 DNA reads as TGTGCTAGTGGTTTGTCAGGGGGGAAGCAGTTCTTC. As protein: CASGLSGGKQFF.